This T cell receptor beta chain stems from a study of CD8+CD57+ T cells in acquired aplastic anemia. CDR3 and TCR beta VDJ profiling relied on a genomic DNA template. Using its own MiXCR run on the reads, TCRdb lists one record per CDR3 protein. This table holds about 210,000 distinct CDR3 sequences, 30% to 40% found once. This CDR3 is 13 amino acids long. J was trimmed by 5 bases and V by 8 bases; bases with no gene match: 5. Findings and caveats of the study: Between patients and controls, 25 to 35 CD8+ CDR3 sequences were found in common.

Notes on this clonotype: Its antigen is undetermined.

This sequence originates from a human donor in good health, serving as a control. Sequenced sample: sorted CD4+, CD8+, or CD8+CD57+ T cells (not recorded which) from PBMCs. This sequence joins TRBV12-3 or TRBV12-4 and TRBJ2-3; the match to TRBD2 covers 9 bases. CDR3 in DNA: TGTGCCAGCGGTAGCGGGGGCGTAGATACGCAGTATTTT. Amino acids: CASGSGGVDTQYF.